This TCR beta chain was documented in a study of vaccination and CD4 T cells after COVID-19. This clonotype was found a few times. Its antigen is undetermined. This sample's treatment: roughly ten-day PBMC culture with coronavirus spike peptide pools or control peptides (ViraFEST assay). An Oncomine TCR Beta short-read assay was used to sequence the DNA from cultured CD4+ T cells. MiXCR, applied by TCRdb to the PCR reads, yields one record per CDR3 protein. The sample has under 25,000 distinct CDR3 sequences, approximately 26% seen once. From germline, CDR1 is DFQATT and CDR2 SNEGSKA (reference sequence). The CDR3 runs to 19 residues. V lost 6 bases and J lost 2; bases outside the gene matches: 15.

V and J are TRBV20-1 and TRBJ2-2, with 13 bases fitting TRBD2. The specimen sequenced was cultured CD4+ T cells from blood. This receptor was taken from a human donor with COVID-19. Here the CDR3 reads CSATGPTLAGGGNTGELFF. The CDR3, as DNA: TGCAGTGCGACCGGCCCTACACTAGCGGGGGGGGGTAACACCGGGGAGCTGTTTTTT.